This entry is about one TCR beta chain. The target antigen is unknown. These data come from a study of cytomegalovirus exposure and HLA in healthy donors. The wider study: About 85 million unique TCR sequences came from HLA-typed donors in an early release.

Study conclusions and caveats: Most CMV-associated TCR beta chains were later found to appear HLA-restricted. Donors belonging to an Asian-associated ancestry cluster reportedly showed fewer N-insertions in productive TCRs than the approximately 670-donor mean, according to what a later analysis found. Prediction of most subjects' HLA-A and HLA-B alleles by TCR beta sequences was reportedly accurate.

PCR employed 60 Vbeta and 13 Jbeta primers. Clones were sequenced by immunoSEQ multiplex PCR, and TCRdb holds only the in-frame ones, with some missing. This sample has over 120,000 clones, with 70% to 80% found just once. The CDR3 has 15 amino acids. Germline V CDR1 and CDR2: KGHSH, LQKENI. V lost 1 base and J 4 bases, leaving 13 bases between the germline ends. The TCR was taken from a young woman in good health and CMV-seropositive. This sequence joins TRBV18 and TRBJ1-2; D is unresolved. Sequenced input: PBMCs. CDR3 region: CASSPLETSRYGYTF. The CDR3 DNA reads as TGTGCCAGCTCACCACTTGAAACTTCTCGCTATGGCTACACCTTC.